A selection of T cell receptor beta chains follows, all from one sample in a study of T cell repertoires in cytomegalovirus infection. Each CDR3 protein is one row after TCRdb ran MiXCR on the reads. The sample yields some 940,000 distinct CDR3 sequences, 30% to 40% seen once. Their specific antigens are unknown. This specimen consisted of cultured CD8+ T cells from PBMCs, obtained from culture after CMV antigen stimulation. The source is a human donor in good health (CMV status not recorded). Some clones in this sample may be carry-over from other donors' samples. Both conserved end residues are part of each CDR3.

TRBJ1-2 | TRBV14 | CASSQPQNYGYTF
TRBJ1-1 | TRBV29-1 | CSAIPRDRGYTEAFF
TRBJ2-7 | TRBV19 | CATSAGRSYEQYF
TRBJ1-2 | TRBV12-3/TRBV12-4 | CAVPGRGGYGYTF
TRBJ2-1 | TRBV12-3/TRBV12-4 | CASTDSGGADEQFF
TRBJ1-1 | TRBV18 | CASSPFGQGDAPNTEAFF
TRBJ1-5 | TRBV7-6 | CASSSGTGSQPQHF
TRBJ2-2 | TRBV6-1 | CASGRITGELFF
TRBJ2-7 | TRBV10-2 | CASSEVTGTRPSEQYF
TRBJ1-2 | TRBV6-5 | CASSYSIAGLDGYTF
TRBJ2-1 | TRBV24-1 | CATSDDRASYNEQFF
TRBJ2-1 | TRBV28 | CASSFPGANEQFF
TRBJ2-5 | TRBV7-9 | CASSPFRENGETQYF
TRBJ1-2 | TRBV25-1 | CASSGRGYFWGYTF
TRBJ1-1 | TRBV27 | CASSSRGGTTEAFF
TRBJ1-2 | TRBV27 | CASSSPRTARNYGYTF
TRBJ2-7 | TRBV7-9 | CASSTGQGQYF
TRBJ2-1 | TRBV6-1 | CASGRLESYNEQFF
TRBJ2-1 | TRBV9 | CASSVWGGADHEQFF
TRBJ1-2 | TRBV7-9 | CASSLASGELWGYTF
TRBJ2-5 | TRBV12-3/TRBV12-4 | CASSFIAEETQYF
TRBJ1-2 | TRBV13 | CASSEPSFNEPGDYGYTF
TRBJ2-7 | TRBV7-2 | CASSLNRGPFEQYF
TRBJ1-3 | TRBV9 | CTSSEGTDSGNTIYF
TRBJ2-3 | TRBV29-1 | CSVPPSGATDTQYF
TRBJ1-2 | TRBV6-6 | CASSYSEQGRGYGYTF
TRBJ1-1 | TRBV12-3/TRBV12-4 | CASKFRPGDTEAFF
TRBJ2-7 | TRBV27 | CASSPRDRRYEQYF
TRBJ1-4 | TRBV12-3/TRBV12-4 | CASSWRRGHEKLFF
TRBJ2-5 | TRBV12-3/TRBV12-4 | CASRQDRYQETQYF
TRBJ2-6 | TRBV6-5 | CASSYSRGLAASGANVLTF
TRBJ2-5 | TRBV4-3 | CASSQDFGSGGDFQETQYF
TRBJ2-4 | TRBV27 | CASSNGGSKNIQYF
TRBJ1-2 | TRBV19 | CASSFIANYGYTF
TRBJ1-2 | TRBV15 | CATSRDPTANYGYTF
TRBJ2-7 | TRBV7-6 | CASSTGQGAYEQYF
TRBJ2-2 | TRBV7-2 | CASSELASGELFF
TRBJ2-1 | TRBV10-2 | CASKDSESYNEQFF
TRBJ2-4 | TRBV7-6 | CATREAGGTKNIQYF
TRBJ1-1 | TRBV7-2 | CASSISRTEAFF
TRBJ1-2 | TRBV7-2 | CASSLDVTMNYGYTF
TRBJ1-2 | TRBV7-9 | CASSFGTTYGYTF
TRBJ2-5 | TRBV7-9 | CASSLEASPQETQYF
TRBJ2-1 | TRBV9 | CASGSSSYNEQFF
TRBJ1-2 | TRBV7-8 | CASSLEAGLYGYTF
TRBJ2-1 | TRBV2 | CASTLGVSTYNEQFF
TRBJ2-1 | TRBV7-8 | CASSPLGHNEQFF
TRBJ1-3 | TRBV9 | CASSDTRTEEGWNTIYF
TRBJ2-1 | TRBV19 | CASSIADRGLIYNEQFF
TRBJ2-1 | TRBV20-1 | CSAKERTGFGYNEQFF
TRBJ2-1 | TRBV4-3 | CASSQDPGYTGRIYNEQFF
TRBJ2-5 | TRBV7-1 | CASSTEGGRETQYF